A single sample gave rise to the 24 T cell receptor beta chains below, sequenced in a study of CD8+ T cells in alopecia areata. The treatment denotes: oral pan-JAK inhibitor, 5-10 mg twice daily. Extraction of RNA preceded its reverse transcription into cDNA, which served as the sequencing template. Assay: immunoSEQ multiplex PCR; the TCRdb copy retains only in-frame clones and omits some. The sample yields about 120,000 clones, more than 45% seen once. The sample was CD4+ T cells sorted from blood, taken at week 4, from a patient treated with tofacitinib. Receptors originate from a human donor with alopecia areata.

This clone was found a few times. The chain is built from TRBV10-3 and TRBJ2-1, with 8 bases fitting TRBD1. Germline CDR1 is ENHRY and CDR2 is SYGVKD. The CDR3 extends over 14 amino acids. V was pared by 8 bases and J by 5 bases, with 8 bases of the junction left unmatched. The CDR3 protein is CAIALGTGDNEQFF. DNA for the CDR3: TGTGCCATCGCCCTCGGGACAGGCGACAATGAGCAGTTCTTC.

The chain joins TRBV11-2 to TRBJ1-3, with 10 bases fitting TRBD1. Germline assignment: CDR1 SGHAT and CDR2 FQNNGV. This CDR3 is 16 amino acids long. Losses at the gene ends were 5 bases for V and 4 bases for J; bases not matched to a gene: 8. CDR3 residues: CASSPRQGASGNTIYF. The CDR3 DNA reads TGTGCCAGCAGCCCCAGACAGGGGGCATCCGGAAACACCATATATTTT.

This clone was counted a few times. This chain uses TRBV2 with TRBJ1-2; maybe TRBD1 (5 bases). V shed 3 bases and J shed 8 bases, with 16 bases lying between them. The CDR3 loop spans 14 amino acids. Germline CDR1 SNHLY, CDR2 FYNNEI. CDR3 sequence: CASSETVSTLGYTF. The CDR3 nucleotides read TGTGCCAGCAGTGAGACAGTGTCAACTCTAGGCTACACCTTC. The variable domain in full, with the rest retrieved from reference TRBV2 and TRBJ1-2, is EPEVTQTPSHQVTQMGQEVILRCVPISNHLYFYWYRQILGQKVEFLVSFYNNEISEKSEIFDDQFSVERPDGSNFTLKIRSTKLEDSAMYFCASSETVSTLGYTFGSGTRLTVV.

This chain connects TRBV25-1 to TRBJ1-2; 8 bases line up with TRBD1. Germline V gene data show CDR1 as MGHDK and CDR2 as SYGVNS. Trimming at V came to 2 bases and at J to 8 bases, leaving 7 bases not matched to a gene. The CDR3 spans 14 residues. CDR3 DNA sequence: TGTGCCAGCAGTGAAAGGACAGGGATTCGGGGCTACACCTTC. Translated: CASSERTGIRGYTF.

The CDR3 here is CASSSTSGTQYF. The DNA for the CDR3 is TGCGCCAGCAGCTCGACTAGTGGTACGCAGTATTTT. This chain joins TRBV5-1 and TRBJ2-3; D may be TRBD2 (6 bases). The CDR3 has 12 residues. Trimming cost V 3 bases and J 8 bases, with 10 bases left between them. CDR1 SGHRS and CDR2 YFSETQ come from the germline V gene.

V is TRBV30 and J is TRBJ2-2; the D is unclear. This CDR3 comprises 14 residues. The V and J ends lost 2 bases and 7 bases respectively, with 14 bases between them. Germline CDR1 reads GTSNPN; CDR2 reads SVGIG (reference sequence). The CDR3: CAWSPTHSVGELFF. CDR3 DNA sequence: TGTGCCTGGAGTCCAACTCACAGTGTCGGGGAGCTGTTTTTT.

This clone has a handful of counts. The chain has TRBV29-1 and TRBJ1-2, with D possibly matching TRBD1 (6 bases). The V end lost 4 bases, the J end lost 4 bases, and 13 bases lay between the germline ends. This CDR3 has 13 residues. Germline CDR1 is SQVTM and CDR2 is ANQGSEA. The CDR3 is CSVADSAFYGYTF. The CDR3 bases are TGCAGCGTTGCGGACAGCGCTTTCTATGGCTACACCTTC.

This chain connects TRBV2 to TRBJ2-4, with a possible D match to TRBD2 (6 bases). Germline lookup yields CDR1 SNHLY and CDR2 FYNNEI. V lost 7 bases and J 0 bases, leaving 16 bases between the germline ends. The CDR3 consists of 16 residues. CDR3 loop: CASTGGESLAKNIQYF. CDR3 in DNA: TGTGCCAGCACGGGCGGGGAGTCGTTAGCCAAAAACATTCAGTACTTC.

This clone was counted between two and nine times. This chain joins TRBV6-1 and TRBJ2-7; 7 bases are a match to TRBD1. V lost 5 bases and J lost 3; bases outside the gene matches: 4. The CDR3 contains 13 residues. Germline V CDR1 and CDR2: MNHNS, SASEGT. In nucleotides, the CDR3 is TGTGCCAGCAGTTGGGACAGAGACTACGAGCAGTACTTC. It yields the protein CASSWDRDYEQYF.

The genes are TRBV29-1 and TRBJ2-5; 8 bases agree with TRBD2. This CDR3 is built from 14 residues. The V segment lost 6 bases and the J segment 4 bases; nucleotides outside the gene matches: 10. Germline-derived CDR1 and CDR2 are SQVTM and ANQGSEA. The CDR3 DNA is TGCAGCGTCGAACTAGCGGATGGACGAGAGACCCAGTACTTC. It encodes CSVELADGRETQYF.

The chain employs TRBV7-9 and TRBJ2-1; possible D gene TRBD2, 6 bases. V dropped 10 bases and J dropped 4 bases, with 17 bases sitting between them. Germline CDR1 is SEHNR and CDR2 is FQNEAQ (reference sequence). This CDR3 region has 14 residues. CDR3: CAIVPSGTYNEQFF. The CDR3 DNA reads as TGTGCCATCGTGCCCTCCGGGACTTACAATGAGCAGTTCTTC. The full variable domain, with the rest looked up from reference TRBV7-9 and TRBJ2-1, is DTGVSQNPRHKITKRGQNVTFRCDPISEHNRLYWYRQTLGQGPEFLTYFQNEAQLEKSRLLSDRFSAERPKGSFSTLEIQRTEQGDSAMYLCAIVPSGTYNEQFFGPGTRLTVL.

About this clone: One base away lies a much larger clone, so this may be a sequencing read error. This chain links TRBV5-6 with TRBJ2-1; D gene ambiguous. The CDR3 has 14 residues. V gave up 0 bases and J gave up 0 bases, with 4 bases separating them. CDR1 is SGHDT, CDR2 YYEEEE, per germline. CDR3 loop: CASSLDFSYNEQFF. The CDR3 DNA is TGTGCCAGCAGCTTGGACTTCTCCTACAATGAGCAGTTCTTC.

About this clone: The sample has other DNA sequences that encode this CDR3 too. This chain joins TRBV30 and TRBJ2-5; no clear D. Trimming stripped 0 bases from V and 5 bases from J, with 4 bases between. Germline V gene data show CDR1 as GTSNPN and CDR2 as SVGIG (reference sequence). There are 11 residues in the CDR3. CDR3 region: CAWSVGETQYF. CDR3 coding DNA: TGTGCCTGGAGTGTGGGGGAGACCCAGTACTTC.

This chain joins TRBV4-1 and TRBJ2-4; TRBD2 might be the D (6 bases). V was shortened by 0 bases and J by 4 bases, with 19 bases between the two germline ends. The CDR3 has 18 amino acids. The germline CDR1 and CDR2 sequences are MGHRA and YSYEKL. The DNA of the CDR3 is TGCGCCAGCAGCCAAGAATTCTCCGTTCGGCGGGGAAAAAACATTCAGTACTTC. Translated, it gives CASSQEFSVRRGKNIQYF.

The J gene is TRBJ2-3, the V gene TRBV7-3; the D gene is possibly TRBD2 (6 bases). Germline values: CDR1 SGHTA, CDR2 FQGTGA. Trimming shortened V by 3 bases and J by 6 bases, and 16 bases separated the two germline ends. The CDR3 loop spans 15 amino acids. The CDR3 sequence is CASSLEGRQSDTQYF. CDR3 in DNA: TGTGCCAGCAGCTTGGAGGGGCGACAATCGGATACGCAGTATTTT.

This chain links TRBV28 with TRBJ2-3; 10 nucleotides match TRBD2. Germline V gene sequence: CDR1 MDHEN, CDR2 SYDVKM. With 5 bases clipped from V and 5 bases from J, the junction kept 7 bases outside the gene matches. This CDR3 has 15 residues. CDR3 nucleotides: TGTGCCAGCAGTACTAGAGCGGGGGGGCGAGATACGCAGTATTTT. It codes for CASSTRAGGRDTQYF.

The gene calls are TRBV29-1 and TRBJ2-7; maybe TRBD2 (5 bases). V lost 4 bases and J lost 3, with 10 bases in between. This CDR3 contains 12 residues. Germline V gene lookup returns CDR1 SQVTM and CDR2 ANQGSEA. DNA of the CDR3: TGCAGCGTTGGGCCACGGGGCTACGAGCAGTACTTC. Amino acid sequence: CSVGPRGYEQYF.

CDR3 DNA: TGTGCCAGCAGTGATCAGGTCCCTAGGCAGTACTTC. This translates into CASSDQVPRQYF. V usage is TRBV2 and J usage is TRBJ2-7, with unresolved D. V was pared by 3 bases and J by 9 bases, with 12 bases between. The CDR3 has 12 amino acids. CDR1 SNHLY and CDR2 FYNNEI come from the germline V gene.

The V gene is TRBV6-5, the J gene TRBJ1-2; D unresolved. Trimming took off 6 bases at V and 4 bases at J, with 12 bases between the two ends. Germline V gene data show CDR1 as MNHEY and CDR2 as SVGAGI. The CDR3 consists of 13 residues. CDR3 sequence (DNA): TGTGCCAGCAGCCGCCTGGCGGCCTATGGCTACACCTTC. It is translated as CASSRLAAYGYTF.

J is TRBJ2-1 and V is TRBV14; D remains unclear. The CDR3 runs to 13 residues. Trimming left V 1 base short and J 3 bases short, with 4 bases between. The germline V gene has CDR1 SGHDN and CDR2 FVKESK. The CDR3 region has the DNA TGTGCCAGCAGCCAAGTACGCTACAATGAGCAGTTCTTC. As protein: CASSQVRYNEQFF.

This clone came up a few times. The V call is TRBV29-1, the J call TRBJ2-3; D tentatively fits TRBD1 or TRBD2 (6 bases each). The CDR3 sequence is 14 residues long. The ends were cut back, 6 bases at V and 4 bases at J, with 17 bases in the middle. From germline, CDR1 is SQVTM and CDR2 ANQGSEA. CDR3 sequence: CSVGGQAGADTQYF. The CDR3 nucleotides read TGCAGCGTGGGGGGACAAGCAGGGGCAGATACGCAGTATTTT.

This clone occurred a few times. The rearrangement uses TRBV7-9 and TRBJ1-3; 7 bases are shared with TRBD1. The ends lost 7 bases at V and 0 bases at J; junction bases unmatched: 6. CDR1 and CDR2 from the germline V gene are SEHNR and FQNEAQ (reference sequence). CDR3 length: 15 amino acids. CDR3 sequence: CASNPTGISGNTIYF. CDR3 in DNA: TGTGCCAGCAACCCGACAGGGATCTCTGGAAACACCATATATTTT.

The rearrangement joins TRBV4-1 to TRBJ2-7; D may be TRBD2 (5 bases). V lost 4 bases and J 4 bases, leaving 17 bases between the germline ends. The V gene's germline CDR1 is MGHRA and CDR2 YSYEKL. The CDR3 is 15 amino acids. The CDR3 DNA is TGCGCCAGCAGCCCGAGGACTGGGAAGACATACGAGCAGTACTTC. This gives the protein CASSPRTGKTYEQYF.

V and J are TRBV29-1 and TRBJ1-1; TRBD1 might be the D (6 bases). V was trimmed by 7 bases and J by 2 bases, leaving 11 bases between them. The V gene's germline CDR1 is SQVTM and CDR2 ANQGSEA. The CDR3 contains 12 residues. The CDR3 reads CSGTDHNTEAFF. For the CDR3, the DNA is TGCAGCGGGACAGACCATAACACTGAAGCTTTCTTT.